Reported below is one T cell receptor (beta chain). Its target is not known. A multiplex PCR was run with 60 Vbeta primers and 13 Jbeta primers. Assay used: immunoSEQ multiplex PCR; TCRdb lists only in-frame clones, some missing. This table holds 100,000 to 150,000 clones, around 77% found once. The data were taken from a study of cytomegalovirus exposure and HLA in healthy donors. Findings and caveats of the study: As a later analysis revealed, the rate of TCR association differed by HLA locus, with DRB1 most and HLA-C fewest. Donor immune exposure was known only as CMV serostatus. Common viral pathogens seemed, in a later analysis, to connect with several of the most significant clusters.

Germline CDR1 LGHNA, CDR2 YNFKEQ. This CDR3 region has 16 residues. Germline trimming cut 0 bases from V and 7 bases from J; bases unmatched to any gene: 8. The source material was PBMCs. The clonotype was recovered from a middle-aged woman in good health and CMV-seropositive. V and J are TRBV4-2 and TRBJ1-5, with TRBD1 identical over 8 bases. CDR3 coding DNA: TGTGCCAGCAGCCAAGAGGGACAGGCAAAAGGACAGCCCCAGCATTTT. It codes for CASSQEGQAKGQPQHF.